These 5 T cell receptor beta chains were sequenced from one sample in a study of cytomegalovirus exposure and HLA in healthy donors (dated by TCRdb to about 2017). The protocol used for the library was the immunoSEQ multiplex PCR assay. TCRdb mirrors the immuneACCESS table, restricted to in-frame sequences. Some clones are absent from its copies; in checked studies, under half trace to an unresolved V gene, and the reason for the others is unknown. Within this sample are fewer than 150,000 clones, with around 88% of them counted one time only. The top ten clonotypes cover 4.9% of the sample. The specimen sequenced was PBMCs. These receptors were obtained from a man between 18 and 35 years old in good health and CMV-seronegative.

For the CDR3, the DNA is TGTGCCAGCAGTCCGACTAGCGGGCTAAACAATGAGCAGTTCTTC. This encodes CASSPTSGLNNEQFF. V usage is TRBV27 and J usage is TRBJ2-1, with TRBD2 matching over 10 bases. The CDR3 sequence is 15 residues long. CDR1 is MNHEY, CDR2 SMNVEV, per germline (reference sequence). V was clipped by 5 bases and J by 5 bases; unmatched bases: 6.

The chain recombines TRBV6-5 with TRBJ1-3, with TRBD1 identical over 7 bases. Looked up from germline, CDR1 is MNHEY and CDR2 is SVGAGI. The junction had 4 bases not matched to a gene; V was cut back by 2 bases and J by 0 bases. CDR3 size: 16 residues. The CDR3 DNA reads TGTGCCAGCAGTTACACAGGGACAGACTCTGGAAACACCATATATTTT. It specifies CASSYTGTDSGNTIYF.

J is TRBJ2-2 and V is TRBV9, with D possibly matching TRBD2 (6 bases). The CDR3 has 14 amino acids. V was clipped by 6 bases and J by 1 base, with 10 bases between them. Germline lookup yields CDR1 SGDLS and CDR2 YYNGEE. For the CDR3, the DNA is TGTGCCAGCACGGGCGGGGTGAACACCGGGGAGCTGTTTTTT. Translation gives CASTGGVNTGELFF.

The V call is TRBV30, the J call TRBJ1-1; perhaps TRBD1 as D (5 bases). CDR1 is GTSNPN and CDR2 is SVGIG in the germline V gene (reference sequence). The CDR3 totals 11 residues. V gave up 8 bases and J gave up 5 bases, with 12 bases separating them. This CDR3 is CAVDRTTEAFF. The DNA for the CDR3 is TGTGCCGTAGACAGAACTACTGAAGCTTTCTTT.

On this clone: A much larger clone differs by one base, so this may be a read error. The CDR3 reads CASSLGTGGYEQYF. The CDR3 DNA reads as TGTGCCAGCAGCCTCGGGACAGGGGGCTACGAGCAGTACTTC. The rearrangement joins TRBV5-5 to TRBJ2-7; TRBD1 agrees at 11 bases. Germline V gene data show CDR1 as SGHKS and CDR2 as YYEKEE (reference sequence). V dropped 4 bases and J dropped 3; count of bases not matched to a gene: 3. There are 14 residues in the CDR3.